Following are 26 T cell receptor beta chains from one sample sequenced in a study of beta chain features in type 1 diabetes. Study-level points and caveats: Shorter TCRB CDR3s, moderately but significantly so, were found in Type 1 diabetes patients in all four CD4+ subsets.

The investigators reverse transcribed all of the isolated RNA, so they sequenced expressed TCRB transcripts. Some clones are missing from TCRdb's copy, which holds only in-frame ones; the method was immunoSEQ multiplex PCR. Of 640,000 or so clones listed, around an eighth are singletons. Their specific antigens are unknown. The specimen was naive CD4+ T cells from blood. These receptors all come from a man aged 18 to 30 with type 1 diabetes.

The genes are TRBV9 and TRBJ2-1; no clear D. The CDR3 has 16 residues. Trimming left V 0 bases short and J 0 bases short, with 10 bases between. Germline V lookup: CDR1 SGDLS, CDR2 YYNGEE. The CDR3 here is CASSVATGGSYNEQFF. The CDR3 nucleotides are TGTGCCAGCAGCGTAGCTACTGGTGGCTCCTACAATGAGCAGTTCTTC. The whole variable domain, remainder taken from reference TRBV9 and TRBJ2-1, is DSGVTQTPKHLITATGQRVTLRCSPRSGDLSVYWYQQSLDQGLQFLIQYYNGEERAKGNILERFSAQQFPDLHSELNLSSLELGDSALYFCASSVATGGSYNEQFFGPGTRLTVL.

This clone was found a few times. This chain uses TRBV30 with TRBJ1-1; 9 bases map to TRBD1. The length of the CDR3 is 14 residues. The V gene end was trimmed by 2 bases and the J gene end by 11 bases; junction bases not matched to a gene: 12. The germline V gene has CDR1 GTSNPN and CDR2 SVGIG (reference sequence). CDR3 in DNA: TGTGCCTGGAGTCCACAGGGGGCTCTTATGGTTGCTTTCTTT. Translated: CAWSPQGALMVAFF.

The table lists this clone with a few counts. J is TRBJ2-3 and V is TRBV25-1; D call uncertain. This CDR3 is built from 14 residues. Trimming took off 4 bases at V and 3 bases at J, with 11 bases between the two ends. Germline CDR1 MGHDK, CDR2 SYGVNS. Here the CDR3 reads CASSVPGPTDTQYF. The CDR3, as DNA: TGTGCCAGCAGTGTCCCCGGGCCTACAGATACGCAGTATTTT.

The DNA for the CDR3 is TGTGCCAGCGGGGATATTTCCTACGAGCAGTACTTC. This gives the protein CASGDISYEQYF. The V gene is TRBV28, the J gene TRBJ2-7, with no clear D. CDR1 MDHEN and CDR2 SYDVKM come from the germline V gene. With 8 bases removed from V and 1 base from J, the gap between germline ends came to 9 bases. This CDR3 spans 12 amino acids.

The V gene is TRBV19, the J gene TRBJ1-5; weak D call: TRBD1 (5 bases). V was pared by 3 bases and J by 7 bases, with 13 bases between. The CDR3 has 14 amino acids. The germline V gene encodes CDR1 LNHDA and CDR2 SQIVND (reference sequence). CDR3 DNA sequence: TGTGCCAGTAGTATCGTAGGGTGGGGCCAGCCCCAGCATTTT. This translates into CASSIVGWGQPQHF.

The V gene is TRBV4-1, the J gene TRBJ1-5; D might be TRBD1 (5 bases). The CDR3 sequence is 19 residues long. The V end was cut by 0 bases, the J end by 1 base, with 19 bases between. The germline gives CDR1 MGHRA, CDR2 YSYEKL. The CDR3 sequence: CASSQERRGEGLSNQPQHF. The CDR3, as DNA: TGCGCCAGCAGCCAAGAACGGAGAGGGGAGGGTTTAAGCAATCAGCCCCAGCATTTT.

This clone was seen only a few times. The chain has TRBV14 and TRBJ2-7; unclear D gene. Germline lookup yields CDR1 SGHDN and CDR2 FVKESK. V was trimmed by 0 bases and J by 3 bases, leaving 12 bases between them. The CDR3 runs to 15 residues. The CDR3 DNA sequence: TGTGCCAGCAGCCAAGAGGACGCTAGGGACTACGAGCAGTACTTC. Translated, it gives CASSQEDARDYEQYF.

CDR3 amino acids: CASSLYAESYEQYF. CDR3 DNA sequence: TGTGCCAGCAGCTTATACGCAGAAAGTTACGAGCAGTACTTC. The chain employs TRBV7-9 and TRBJ2-7; D is unclear. The V gene lost 2 bases and the J gene lost 4 bases, with 12 bases spanning the gap. CDR1 is SEHNR, CDR2 FQNEAQ, per germline (reference sequence). The CDR3 is 14 amino acids.

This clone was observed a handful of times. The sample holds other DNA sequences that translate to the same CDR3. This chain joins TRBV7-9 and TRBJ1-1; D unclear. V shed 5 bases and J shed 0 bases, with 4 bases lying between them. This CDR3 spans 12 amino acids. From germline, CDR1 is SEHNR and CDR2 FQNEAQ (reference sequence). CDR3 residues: CASSLLNTEAFF. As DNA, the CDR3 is TGTGCCAGCAGCCTCCTGAACACTGAAGCTTTCTTT.

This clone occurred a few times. CDR3 sequence (DNA): TGTGCCTTTTTATACAACTATGGCTACACCTTC. Its protein product is CAFLYNYGYTF. This chain links TRBV30 with TRBJ1-2; D is unclear. The CDR3 spans 11 residues. CDR1 is GTSNPN and CDR2 is SVGIG in the germline V gene (reference sequence). Trimming took 7 bases from V and 2 from J, leaving 8 bases between them.

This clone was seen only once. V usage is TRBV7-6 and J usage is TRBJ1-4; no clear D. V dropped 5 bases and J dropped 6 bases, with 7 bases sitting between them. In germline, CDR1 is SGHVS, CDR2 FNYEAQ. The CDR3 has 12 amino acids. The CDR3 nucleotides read TGTGCCAGCAGCCTGCAGGATGAAAAACTGTTTTTT. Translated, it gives CASSLQDEKLFF. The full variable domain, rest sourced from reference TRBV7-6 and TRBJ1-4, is GAGVSQSPRYKVTKRGQDVALRCDPISGHVSLYWYRQALGQGPEFLTYFNYEAQQDKSGLPNDRFSAERPEGSISTLTIQRTEQRDSAMYRCASSLQDEKLFFGSGTQLSVL.

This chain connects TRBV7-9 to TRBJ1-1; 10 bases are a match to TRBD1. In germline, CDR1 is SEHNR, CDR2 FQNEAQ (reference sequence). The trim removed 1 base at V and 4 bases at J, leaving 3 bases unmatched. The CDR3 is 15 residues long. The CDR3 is CASSLGRTGGTEAFF. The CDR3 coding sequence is TGTGCCAGCAGCTTAGGTAGGACAGGGGGCACTGAAGCTTTCTTT.

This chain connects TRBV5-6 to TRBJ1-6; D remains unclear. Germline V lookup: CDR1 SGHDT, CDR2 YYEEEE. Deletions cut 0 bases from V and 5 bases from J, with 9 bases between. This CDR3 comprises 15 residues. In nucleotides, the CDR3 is TGTGCCAGCAGCTTGGGTGGGTCGAATAATTCACCCCTCCACTTT. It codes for CASSLGGSNNSPLHF. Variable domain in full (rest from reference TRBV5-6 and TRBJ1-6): DAGVTQSPTHLIKTRGQQVTLRCSPKSGHDTVSWYQQALGQGPQFIFQYYEEEERQRGNFPDRFSGHQFPNYSSELNVNALLLGDSALYLCASSLGGSNNSPLHFGNGTRLTVT.

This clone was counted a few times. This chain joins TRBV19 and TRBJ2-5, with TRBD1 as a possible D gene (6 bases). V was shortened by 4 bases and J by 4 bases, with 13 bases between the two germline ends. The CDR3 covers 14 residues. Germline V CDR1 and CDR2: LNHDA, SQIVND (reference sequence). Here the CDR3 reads CASSTGQPGETQYF. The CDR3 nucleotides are TGTGCCAGTAGTACCGGACAGCCGGGAGAGACCCAGTACTTC.

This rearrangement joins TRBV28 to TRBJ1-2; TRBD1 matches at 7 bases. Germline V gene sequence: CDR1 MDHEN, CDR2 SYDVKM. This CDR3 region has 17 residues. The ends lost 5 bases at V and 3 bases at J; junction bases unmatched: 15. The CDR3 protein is CASSQKPRGKVDYGYTF. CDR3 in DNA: TGTGCCAGCAGTCAGAAACCCAGGGGGAAAGTCGACTATGGCTACACCTTC.

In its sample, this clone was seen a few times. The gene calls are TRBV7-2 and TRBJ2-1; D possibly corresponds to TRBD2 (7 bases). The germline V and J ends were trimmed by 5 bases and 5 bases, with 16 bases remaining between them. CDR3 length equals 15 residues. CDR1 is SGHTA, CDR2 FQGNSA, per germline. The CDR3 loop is CASSPQGGADNEQFF. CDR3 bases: TGTGCCAGCAGCCCCCAAGGGGGGGCAGACAATGAGCAGTTCTTC.

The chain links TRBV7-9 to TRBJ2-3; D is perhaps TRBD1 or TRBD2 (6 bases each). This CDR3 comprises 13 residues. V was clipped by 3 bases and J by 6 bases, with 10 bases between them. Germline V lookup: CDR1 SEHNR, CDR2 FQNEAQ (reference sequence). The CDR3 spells CASSFGGSDTQYF. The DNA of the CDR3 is TGTGCCAGCAGCTTCGGGGGCTCGGATACGCAGTATTTT.

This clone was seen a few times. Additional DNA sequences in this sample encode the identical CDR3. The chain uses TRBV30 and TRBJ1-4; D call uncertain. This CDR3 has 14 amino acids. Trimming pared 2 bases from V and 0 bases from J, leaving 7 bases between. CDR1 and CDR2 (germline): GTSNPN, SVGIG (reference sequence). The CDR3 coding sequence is TGTGCCTGGAGTCCCGGGACAACTAATGAAAAACTGTTTTTT. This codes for CAWSPGTTNEKLFF.

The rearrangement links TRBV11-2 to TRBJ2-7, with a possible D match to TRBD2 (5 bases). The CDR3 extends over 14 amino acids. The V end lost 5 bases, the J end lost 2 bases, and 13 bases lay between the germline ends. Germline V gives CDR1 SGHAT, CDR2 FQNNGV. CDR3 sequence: CASSIQNGAYEQYF. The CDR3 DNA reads TGTGCCAGCAGCATCCAGAACGGGGCCTACGAGCAGTACTTC.

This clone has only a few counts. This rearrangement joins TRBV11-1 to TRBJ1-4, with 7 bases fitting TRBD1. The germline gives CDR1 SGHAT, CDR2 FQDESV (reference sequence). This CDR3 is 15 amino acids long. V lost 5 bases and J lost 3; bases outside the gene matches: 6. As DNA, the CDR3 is TGTGCCAGCAGCCAAACAAGGGGGCCTAATGAAAAACTGTTTTTT. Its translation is CASSQTRGPNEKLFF.

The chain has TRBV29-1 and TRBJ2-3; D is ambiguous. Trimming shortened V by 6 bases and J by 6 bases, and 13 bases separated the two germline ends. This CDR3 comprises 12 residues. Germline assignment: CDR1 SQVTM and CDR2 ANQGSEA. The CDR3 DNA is TGCAGCGTCCAACCTCCCGGGGATACGCAGTATTTT. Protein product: CSVQPPGDTQYF.

CDR3 sequence (DNA): TGTGCCAGCAGTATCCCCACAGGGGGCATTGCGGGCAATCAGCCCCAGCATTTT. Encoded protein: CASSIPTGGIAGNQPQHF. The V and J genes are TRBV28 and TRBJ1-5; 9 positions agree with TRBD1. The CDR3 runs 18 residues. Germline CDR1 and CDR2: MDHEN and SYDVKM. The junction had 13 bases not matched to a gene; V was cut back by 5 bases and J by 2 bases.

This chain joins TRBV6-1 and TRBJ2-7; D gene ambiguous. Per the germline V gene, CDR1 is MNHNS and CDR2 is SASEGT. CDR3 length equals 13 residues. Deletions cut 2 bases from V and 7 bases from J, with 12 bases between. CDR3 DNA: TGTGCCAGCAGTGAATACGACGGATTGGAGCAGTACTTC. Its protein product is CASSEYDGLEQYF.

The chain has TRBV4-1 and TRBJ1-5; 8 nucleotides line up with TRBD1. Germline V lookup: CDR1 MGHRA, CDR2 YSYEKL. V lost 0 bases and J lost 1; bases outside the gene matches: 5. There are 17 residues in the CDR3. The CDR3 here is CASSQDGTGLSNQPQHF. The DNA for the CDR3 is TGCGCCAGCAGCCAAGATGGGACAGGATTGAGCAATCAGCCCCAGCATTTT.

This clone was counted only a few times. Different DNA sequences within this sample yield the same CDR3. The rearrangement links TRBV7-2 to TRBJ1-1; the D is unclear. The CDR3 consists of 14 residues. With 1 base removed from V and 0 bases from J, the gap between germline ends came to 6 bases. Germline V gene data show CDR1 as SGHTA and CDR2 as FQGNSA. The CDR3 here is CASSLGQVNTEAFF. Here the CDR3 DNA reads TGTGCCAGCAGCTTAGGGCAGGTGAACACTGAAGCTTTCTTT.

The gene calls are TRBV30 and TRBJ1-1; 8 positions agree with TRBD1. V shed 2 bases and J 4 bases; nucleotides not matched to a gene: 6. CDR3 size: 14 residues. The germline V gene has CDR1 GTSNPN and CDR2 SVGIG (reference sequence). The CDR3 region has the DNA TGTGCCTGGAGTATTTCAGGGGGCCTCACTGAAGCTTTCTTT. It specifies CAWSISGGLTEAFF. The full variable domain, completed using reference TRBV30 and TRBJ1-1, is SQTIHQWPATLVQPVGSPLSLECTVEGTSNPNLYWYRQAAGRGLQLLFYSVGIGQISSEVPQNLSASRPQDRQFILSSKKLLLSDSGFYLCAWSISGGLTEAFFGQGTRLTVV.